This TCR beta chain was retrieved from a study of cytomegalovirus exposure and HLA in healthy donors. In the case of this clone: The antigen remains unidentified.

Overall study results and limits: According to a later analysis, donors in an Asian-associated ancestry cluster reportedly had fewer N-insertions than the approximately 670-donor mean.

With 60 Vbeta and 13 Jbeta primers, the PCR was carried out. In the authors' methods: Unique TCR beta chains totaled some 88 million in a later count, with roughly 11 million of them shared. TCRdb's copy holds only in-frame clones and misses some; the assay was immunoSEQ multiplex PCR. V, J and clone size were drawn from that table, and D and trimming were deduced from the DNA. The sample consists of roughly 120,000 clones, approximately 80% of them appearing once. This CDR3 has 12 residues. V lost 7 bases, J lost 3 bases, and 8 bases lay in between. Germline V gives CDR1 SGDLS, CDR2 YYNGEE. This TCR was recovered from a man aged 50 to 59 in good health and CMV-seronegative. This chain joins TRBV9 and TRBJ2-1; D perhaps matches TRBD1 (5 bases). Sample: PBMCs. The chain's CDR3 is CASGAVYNEQFF. Here the CDR3 DNA reads TGTGCCAGCGGGGCCGTCTACAATGAGCAGTTCTTC.